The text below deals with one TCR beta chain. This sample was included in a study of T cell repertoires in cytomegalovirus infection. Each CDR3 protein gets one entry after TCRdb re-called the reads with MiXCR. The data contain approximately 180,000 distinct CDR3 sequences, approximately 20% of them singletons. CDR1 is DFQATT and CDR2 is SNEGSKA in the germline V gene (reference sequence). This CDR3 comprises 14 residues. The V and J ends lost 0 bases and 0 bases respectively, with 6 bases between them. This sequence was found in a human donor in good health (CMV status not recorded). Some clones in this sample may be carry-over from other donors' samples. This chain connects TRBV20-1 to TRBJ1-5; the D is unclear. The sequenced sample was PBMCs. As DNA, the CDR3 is TGCAGTGCTAGAGATTTCCTTAGCAATCAGCCCCAGCATTTT. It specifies CSARDFLSNQPQHF.